This TCR beta chain was retrieved from a study of CD8 T cells in acute hepatitis C reinfection. Findings and caveats of the study: TRBV04 and TRBV06 were preferentially used in all groups, not explained by naive pool overrepresentation.

Concerning this clone itself: What it recognizes is unknown.

The repertoire was sequenced with immunoSEQ multiplex PCR; TCRdb's copy has only in-frame clones and lacks some. The profile covers approximately 41,000 clones, with 85% to 90% appearing a single time and more than 0.4% taken by the ten largest. With 8 bases removed from V and 0 bases from J, the gap between germline ends came to 11 bases. Germline V lookup: CDR1 MNHNS, CDR2 SASEGT. The CDR3 is 15 amino acids. Time point meaning: naive CD8 control sorted from an acute-time-point sample. The sample comprised naive CD8+ T cells from PBMCs. The chain employs TRBV6-1 and TRBJ2-6; D ambiguous. This TCR was sampled from a man aged 25 to 45 with chronic hepatitis C. The CDR3 DNA follows: TGTGCCAGCGTCCCGGATCGCTCTGGGGCCAACGTCCTGACTTTC. Amino acids: CASVPDRSGANVLTF.